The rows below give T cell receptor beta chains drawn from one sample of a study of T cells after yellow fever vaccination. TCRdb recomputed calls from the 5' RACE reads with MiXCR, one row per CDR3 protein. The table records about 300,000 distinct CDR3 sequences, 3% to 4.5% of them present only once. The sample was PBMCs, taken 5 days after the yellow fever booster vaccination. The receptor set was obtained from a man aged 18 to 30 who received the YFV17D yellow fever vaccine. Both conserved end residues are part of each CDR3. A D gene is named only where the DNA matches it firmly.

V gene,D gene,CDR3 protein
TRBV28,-,CASRRPNQPQHF
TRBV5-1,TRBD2,CASSLSPSGGVGYNEQFF
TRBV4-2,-,CASSQDTGLSGTQYF
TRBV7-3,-,CASREWGNTGELFF
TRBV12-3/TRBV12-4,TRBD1,CASSFWTGGDGANVLTF
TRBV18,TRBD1,CASSPLTGTGGYNEKLFF
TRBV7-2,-,CASSLGDEGSPLHF
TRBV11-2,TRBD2,CASSGGGQLYEQYF
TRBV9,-,CASSEGGRGNYGYTF
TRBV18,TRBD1,CASSPGAGQGSTDTQYF
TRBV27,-,CASSLSLGYGELFF
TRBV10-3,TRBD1,CAIKGAGNTEAFF
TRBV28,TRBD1,CASSLSQGARETQYF
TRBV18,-,CASSLGTDGYTF
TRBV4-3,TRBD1,CASSRGGTAQYGYTF
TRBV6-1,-,CASNQGVGLYGYTF
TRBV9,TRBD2,CASSVTSGGPTDTQYF
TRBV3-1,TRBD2,CASSQPTGGARRTDTQYF
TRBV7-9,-,CASSLTEIQETQYF
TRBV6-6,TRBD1,CASISQKGQGRGYTF
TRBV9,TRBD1,CASSVDQGAYGYTF
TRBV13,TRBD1,CASSQRQGASYEQYF
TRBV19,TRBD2,CASSPGLAGGPDTQYF
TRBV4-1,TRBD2,CASSQDEGLAGGWSYNEQFF
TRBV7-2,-,CASSLVSTGTGYGELFF
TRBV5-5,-,CASSLEQIHNSPLHF
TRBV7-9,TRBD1,CASSPGDRDRETQYF
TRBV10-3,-,CAIRRLGSYNEQFF
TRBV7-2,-,CASSLWGTDEQYF
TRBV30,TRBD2,CAPCTSGGPNTGELFF
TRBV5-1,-,CASSLGLGETQYF
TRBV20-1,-,CSAARKERETQYF
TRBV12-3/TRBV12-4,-,CASSRNGEETQYF
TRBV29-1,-,CSVEGGGGANVLTF
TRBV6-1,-,CASSDRGAKGEQFF
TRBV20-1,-,CSARAARNYGYTF
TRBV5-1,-,CASSLAGGGETQYF
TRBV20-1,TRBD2,CSARDPGGPGNEQFF
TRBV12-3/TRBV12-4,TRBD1,CASSLRTGEAFF